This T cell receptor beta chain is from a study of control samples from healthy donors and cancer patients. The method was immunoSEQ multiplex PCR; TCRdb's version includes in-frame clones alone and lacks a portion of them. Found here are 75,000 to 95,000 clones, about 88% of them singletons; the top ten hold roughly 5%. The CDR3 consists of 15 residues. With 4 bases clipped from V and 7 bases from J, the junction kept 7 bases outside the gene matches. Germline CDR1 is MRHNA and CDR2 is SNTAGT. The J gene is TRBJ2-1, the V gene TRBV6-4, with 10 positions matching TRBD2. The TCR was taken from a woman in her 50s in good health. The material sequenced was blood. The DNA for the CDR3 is TGTGCCAGCAGTGTAATAGCGGGGGGTATTAATGAGCAGTTCTTC. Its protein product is CASSVIAGGINEQFF.